The clone carrying this TCR beta chain was detected a few times. Its antigen is currently unknown. The CDR3 covers 13 residues. Per germline, CDR1 MNHEY and CDR2 SMNVEV (reference sequence). Deletions cut 3 bases from V and 10 bases from J, with 13 bases between. The data originate from a study of T-cell memory formation after mild COVID-19. The study's findings and limits: The study found contracting CD4+ clones mainly in CM and EM and contracting CD8+ clones in EMRA. Cross-reactive memory appears to have joined, as suggested by some responding clones showing up in pre-infection memory.

TCRdb independently ran MiXCR on the 5' RACE reads; one entry per CDR3 protein. The repertoire holds 550,000 to 600,000 distinct CDR3 sequences, with roughly 21% as singletons. Sequenced: PBMCs or a T cell subset sorted from them (not recorded which). This sequence joins TRBV27 and TRBJ2-1, with D possibly being TRBD1 (6 bases). The clonotype was recovered from an adult woman who had mild COVID-19 (a few samples of this study predate the infection). Cell type and time point are not known. CDR3 DNA: TGTGCCAGCAGTTTTGGTGGGGGCGGAGAGCAGTTCTTC. It yields the protein CASSFGGGGEQFF.